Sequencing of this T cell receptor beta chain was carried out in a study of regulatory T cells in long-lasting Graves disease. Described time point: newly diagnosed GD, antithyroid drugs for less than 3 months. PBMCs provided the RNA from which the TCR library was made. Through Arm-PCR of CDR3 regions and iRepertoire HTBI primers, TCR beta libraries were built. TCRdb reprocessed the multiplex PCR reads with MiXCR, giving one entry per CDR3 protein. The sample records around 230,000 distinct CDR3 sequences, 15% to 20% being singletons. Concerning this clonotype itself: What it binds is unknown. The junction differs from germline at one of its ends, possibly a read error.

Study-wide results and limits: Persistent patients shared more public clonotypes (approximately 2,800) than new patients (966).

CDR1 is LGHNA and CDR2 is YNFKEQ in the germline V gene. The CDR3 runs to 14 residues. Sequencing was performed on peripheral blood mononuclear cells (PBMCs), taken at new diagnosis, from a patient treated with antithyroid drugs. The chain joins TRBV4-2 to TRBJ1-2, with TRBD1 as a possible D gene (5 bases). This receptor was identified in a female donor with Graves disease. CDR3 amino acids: CAGSQEGSFYGYTF. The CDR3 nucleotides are TGTGCCGGCAGCCAAGAGGGGAGTTTCTATGGCTACACCTTC.